The next 24 T cell receptor beta chains were all read from a single sample in a study of shared clonotypes between healthy human individuals. Repertoires were generated with immunoSEQ multiplex PCR, while TCRdb's copy carries only in-frame clones and drops some. The top ten clones hold around 0.45% of a sample with approximately 1.4 million clones, 95% to 99% of them seen once. Source material: naive CD4+ T cells sorted from blood. Subset indicated: CD45RA+ positively selected. Receptor source: a man aged 25 to 40 in good health.

J is TRBJ2-1 and V is TRBV7-7, with 10 bases matching TRBD2. The CDR3 has 18 amino acids. Germline V gene sequence: CDR1 SSHAT, CDR2 FNYEAQ (reference sequence). The CDR3 reads CVSPGLAGASNSYNEQFF. The CDR3 region has the DNA TGTGTCTCGCCCGGGCTAGCGGGAGCATCAAACTCCTACAATGAGCAGTTCTTC.

This rearrangement joins TRBV7-9 to TRBJ2-2, with TRBD1 as a possible D gene (5 bases). The length of the CDR3 is 15 residues. V dropped 5 bases and J dropped 5 bases, with 15 bases sitting between them. Germline-derived CDR1 and CDR2 are SEHNR and FQNEAQ (reference sequence). The CDR3 sequence is CASSPSQGVTGELFF. Written as DNA, the CDR3 is TGTGCCAGCAGCCCCAGTCAGGGTGTGACCGGGGAGCTGTTTTTT. Full variable domain (outside the CDR3, taken from reference TRBV7-9 and TRBJ2-2): DTGVSQNPRHKITKRGQNVTFRCDPISEHNRLYWYRQTLGQGPEFLTYFQNEAQLEKSRLLSDRFSAERPKGSFSTLEIQRTEQGDSAMYLCASSPSQGVTGELFFGEGSRLTVL.

As concerns this clone: Other DNA sequences of this sample code for an identical CDR3. The chain combines TRBV29-1 with TRBJ2-1; 8 bases fit TRBD1. Per germline, CDR1 SQVTM and CDR2 ANQGSEA. The CDR3 spans 12 residues. After removal of 7 bases from V and 4 bases from J, the junction contained 3 bases not matched to a gene. CDR3: CSGGQGYNEQFF. The CDR3 bases are TGCAGCGGAGGACAGGGATACAATGAGCAGTTCTTC.

The chain links TRBV7-6 to TRBJ2-6; tentatively, D is TRBD1 or TRBD2 (5 bases each). The germline CDR1 and CDR2 sequences are SGHVS and FNYEAQ. The CDR3 contains 19 residues. The germline V and J ends were trimmed by 3 bases and 4 bases, with 22 bases remaining between them. CDR3 loop: CASSFDSGTWLLGANVLTF. The DNA for the CDR3 is TGTGCCAGCAGCTTCGACTCCGGGACCTGGTTACTAGGGGCCAACGTCCTGACTTTC.

The chain recombines TRBV5-1 with TRBJ2-7; 9 bases agree with TRBD1. CDR1 is SGHRS, CDR2 YFSETQ, per germline. This CDR3 is 15 amino acids long. The J segment lost 5 bases and the V segment lost 3 bases, leaving 9 bases of the junction unmatched. The CDR3 sequence: CASSYLGQGLDEQYF. CDR3 nucleotide sequence: TGCGCCAGCAGCTATCTAGGACAGGGGCTCGACGAGCAGTACTTC.

Turning to this clone: This sample includes further DNA sequences coding for the same CDR3. The chain uses TRBV18 and TRBJ2-2; no definite D call. V lost 1 base, J lost 2 bases, and 5 bases lay in between. CDR3 size: 14 residues. Per germline, CDR1 KGHSH and CDR2 LQKENI. In DNA form, the CDR3 reads TGTGCCAGCTCACCACTTCCAAACACCGGGGAGCTGTTTTTT. Translated, it gives CASSPLPNTGELFF.

This clone appeared a single time. This rearrangement joins TRBV11-3 to TRBJ2-7, with TRBD2 matching over 7 bases. Trimming at V came to 3 bases and at J to 7 bases, leaving 6 bases not matched to a gene. Germline V gene lookup returns CDR1 SGHNT and CDR2 YENEEA. This CDR3 region has 13 residues. The CDR3 here is CASSLTRGEEQYF. The CDR3 region has the DNA TGTGCCAGCAGCTTGACCCGGGGGGAAGAGCAGTACTTC.

The chain joins TRBV18 to TRBJ1-4; D is perhaps TRBD1 (5 bases). Trimming took off 3 bases at V and 8 bases at J, with 13 bases between the two ends. The CDR3 is 14 amino acids. Germline-derived CDR1 and CDR2 are KGHSH and LQKENI. The CDR3 DNA follows: TGTGCCAGCTCACCTGTAGGGACGGGCGAAAAACTGTTTTTT. This codes for CASSPVGTGEKLFF.

The V and J genes are TRBV18 and TRBJ2-5; perhaps TRBD2 as D (5 bases). The J call is in doubt because the DNA end fits TRBJ2-7 better. The CDR3 runs 14 residues. CDR1 is KGHSH and CDR2 is LQKENI in the germline V gene. The chain's CDR3 is CASSSSSLAYEQYF. Written as DNA, the CDR3 is TGTGCCAGCTCATCCTCCTCACTAGCCTACGAGCAGTACTTC.

V usage is TRBV27 and J usage is TRBJ2-5; TRBD1 aligns across 8 bases. The junction had 4 bases not matched to a gene; V was cut back by 5 bases and J by 5 bases. This CDR3 contains 13 residues. The germline gives CDR1 MNHEY, CDR2 SMNVEV (reference sequence). In nucleotides, the CDR3 is TGTGCCAGCAGTCACAGGGGGTGGGAGACCCAGTACTTC. Protein: CASSHRGWETQYF.

This chain connects TRBV10-3 to TRBJ2-1; the D is unclear. The V end was cut by 10 bases, the J end by 0 bases, with 19 bases between. This CDR3 is built from 16 residues. Germline CDR1 is ENHRY and CDR2 is SYGVKD. DNA for the CDR3: TGTGCCAGCAGAATCGGATCTCTCAGCTCCTACAATGAGCAGTTCTTC. Its protein product is CASRIGSLSSYNEQFF.

This clone was picked up one time. This chain joins TRBV28 and TRBJ1-1; D is perhaps TRBD1 (5 bases). V gave up 7 bases and J gave up 4 bases, with 13 bases separating them. The germline V gene has CDR1 MDHEN and CDR2 SYDVKM. The CDR3 consists of 13 residues. This CDR3 reads CASIGGWRTEAFF. CDR3 DNA: TGTGCCAGCATTGGGGGTTGGCGCACTGAAGCTTTCTTT. Using reference TRBV28 and TRBJ1-1 for the parts outside the CDR3, the full variable domain is DVKVTQSSRYLVKRTGEKVFLECVQDMDHENMFWYRQDPGLGLRLIYFSYDVKMKEKGDIPEGYSVSREKKERFSLILESASTNQTSMYLCASIGGWRTEAFFGQGTRLTVV.

The chain employs TRBV11-2 and TRBJ2-1, with 10 bases lining up with TRBD2. CDR3 size: 16 residues. CDR1 is SGHAT and CDR2 is FQNNGV in the germline V gene. Losses at the gene ends were 1 base for V and 6 bases for J; bases not matched to a gene: 6. The CDR3 bases are TGTGCCAGCAGCTTAGTCCTAGCGGGAGTCCCCAATGAGCAGTTCTTC. This gives the protein CASSLVLAGVPNEQFF.

This chain joins TRBV29-1 and TRBJ2-2; 7 nucleotides line up with TRBD1. The CDR3 is made up of 14 amino acids. Looked up from germline, CDR1 is SQVTM and CDR2 is ANQGSEA. J was trimmed by 1 base and V by 5 bases; bases with no gene match: 4. CDR3 protein: CSVRRTGNTGELFF. CDR3 sequence (DNA): TGCAGCGTTCGTCGGACAGGGAACACCGGGGAGCTGTTTTTT.

The CDR3 DNA reads as TGTGCCAGCAGCTATCACAATGAGCAGTTCTTC. Its protein product is CASSYHNEQFF. V and J are TRBV7-9 and TRBJ2-1; D ambiguous. The CDR3 is 11 amino acids. Germline lookup yields CDR1 SEHNR and CDR2 FQNEAQ (reference sequence). V was shortened by 4 bases and J by 5 bases, with 3 bases between the two germline ends.

The J gene is TRBJ2-5, the V gene TRBV7-9; TRBD1 matches at 8 bases. V dropped 7 bases and J dropped 2; count of bases not matched to a gene: 15. The CDR3 sequence is 17 residues long. Germline V gene sequence: CDR1 SEHNR, CDR2 FQNEAQ (reference sequence). The CDR3 region is CASIMTRQGIEQETQYF. The CDR3 DNA follows: TGTGCCAGCATCATGACTCGACAGGGGATAGAACAAGAGACCCAGTACTTC.

The rearrangement links TRBV5-5 to TRBJ2-1; possibly TRBD1 or TRBD2 for D (5 bases each). In germline, CDR1 is SGHKS, CDR2 YYEKEE (reference sequence). V gave up 4 bases and J gave up 5 bases, with 13 bases separating them. The CDR3 has 14 residues. The CDR3 DNA reads TGTGCCAGCAGCCCTCTTTGGGGGAACAATGAGCAGTTCTTC. Translating it yields CASSPLWGNNEQFF.

The V and J genes are TRBV4-3 and TRBJ2-3; D tentatively fits TRBD1 or TRBD2 (5 bases each). With 0 bases removed from V and 0 bases from J, the gap between germline ends came to 16 bases. Germline V gene lookup returns CDR1 LGHNA and CDR2 YSLEER. The CDR3 runs 18 residues. CDR3 loop: CASSQEFGRDLSTDTQYF. CDR3 sequence (DNA): TGCGCCAGCAGCCAAGAATTTGGACGGGACCTAAGCACAGATACGCAGTATTTT.

The V and J genes are TRBV19 and TRBJ2-5; the D gene is possibly TRBD1 (5 bases). V was trimmed by 8 bases and J by 2 bases, leaving 6 bases between them. This CDR3 region has 11 residues. CDR1 and CDR2 (germline): LNHDA, SQIVND (reference sequence). CDR3 in amino acids: CASQGQETQYF. CDR3 DNA: TGTGCCAGTCAGGGACAAGAGACCCAGTACTTC.

The chain employs TRBV2 and TRBJ1-1; D is perhaps TRBD1 (5 bases). V shed 11 bases and J shed 0 bases, with 13 bases lying between them. The CDR3 contains 13 residues. Per the germline V gene, CDR1 is SNHLY and CDR2 is FYNNEI. The chain's CDR3 is CAGYGDLNTEAFF. Written as DNA, the CDR3 is TGTGCCGGTTACGGGGACCTGAACACTGAAGCTTTCTTT.

The chain recombines TRBV6-6 with TRBJ2-2, with 12 bases lining up with TRBD2. The CDR3 extends over 15 amino acids. The V gene's germline CDR1 is MNHNY and CDR2 SVGAGI (reference sequence). Losses at the gene ends were 6 bases for V and 7 bases for J; bases not matched to a gene: 6. CDR3 sequence reads: CASSPSGRAGGELFF. The CDR3 DNA sequence: TGTGCCAGCAGCCCTAGCGGGAGGGCTGGCGGGGAGCTGTTTTTT.

The gene calls are TRBV11-2 and TRBJ2-7; TRBD2 matches at 9 bases. CDR1 SGHAT and CDR2 FQNNGV come from the germline V gene. The V gene end was trimmed by 2 bases and the J gene end by 6 bases; junction bases not matched to a gene: 14. This CDR3 region has 17 residues. In nucleotides, the CDR3 is TGTGCCAGCAGCTTATTCGGCGGGAGGGCCAAAGGTAGCGAGCAGTACTTC. It is translated as CASSLFGGRAKGSEQYF.

V usage is TRBV6-1 and J usage is TRBJ1-3; D gene uncertain. In germline, CDR1 is MNHNS, CDR2 SASEGT. The CDR3 has 15 amino acids. The V end was cut by 7 bases, the J end by 0 bases, with 13 bases between. The CDR3 DNA follows: TGTGCCAGCACCCCCACAGTGCTCTCTGGAAACACCATATATTTT. This codes for CASTPTVLSGNTIYF.

This chain links TRBV27 with TRBJ2-1; a weak D match, TRBD2 (6 bases). V was pared by 6 bases and J by 8 bases, with 23 bases between. Germline lookup yields CDR1 MNHEY and CDR2 SMNVEV (reference sequence). The CDR3 is 16 residues long. This chain's CDR3 is CASRPIRDSRRDEQFF. CDR3 bases: TGTGCCAGCAGGCCGATCAGGGACTCGAGGAGGGATGAGCAGTTCTTC.